This T cell receptor beta chain was identified in a study of blood T cell repertoires in COVID-19. Overall study: Sites across the United States, Italy and Spain contributed samples from acute and convalescent COVID-19. In each case, the material was cDNA or gDNA derived from T cells, B-cell-depleted T cells, or PBMCs.

In the source study's methods: By means of reference gene primer amplification, nucleated cell counts were estimated. Libraries were prepared by immunoSEQ multiplex PCR; TCRdb keeps only in-frame clonotypes and omits some of them. From that table come the V and J calls and clone size; the DNA was used to work out D and trimming. The repertoire holds around 68,000 clones, approximately 91% seen once, with approximately 1.6% in the top ten. V shed 0 bases and J shed 6 bases, with 7 bases lying between them. Germline-derived CDR1 and CDR2 are KGHSH and LQKENI. This CDR3 is built from 13 residues. In this sample, this clone turned up once.

V gene TRBV18 combines with J gene TRBJ2-3, with unresolved D. Sequences were obtained from peripheral blood. The sequence derives from a human donor in a cohort sampled during active COVID-19. This CDR3 is CASSPPSRDTQYF. The CDR3 DNA reads as TGTGCCAGCTCACCACCATCCCGTGATACGCAGTATTTT. The whole variable domain, filled in from reference TRBV18 and TRBJ2-3, reads NAGVMQNPRHLVRRRGQEARLRCSPMKGHSHVYWYRQLPEEGLKFMVYLQKENIIDESGMPKERFSAEFPKEGPSILRIQQVVRGDSAAYFCASSPPSRDTQYFGPGTRLTVL.